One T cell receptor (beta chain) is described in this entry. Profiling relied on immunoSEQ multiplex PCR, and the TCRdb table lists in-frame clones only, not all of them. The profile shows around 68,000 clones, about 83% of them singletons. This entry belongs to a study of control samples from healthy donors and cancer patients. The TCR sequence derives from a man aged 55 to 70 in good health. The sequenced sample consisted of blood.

The CDR3 DNA follows: TGTGCCAGCAGTGGAACGGGATTTCAAGAGACCCAGTACTTC. Its protein product is CASSGTGFQETQYF. V and J are TRBV9 and TRBJ2-5, with D tentatively TRBD2 (5 bases). Deletions cut 5 bases from V and 2 bases from J, with 13 bases between. Looked up from germline, CDR1 is SGDLS and CDR2 is YYNGEE. The CDR3 runs to 14 residues.